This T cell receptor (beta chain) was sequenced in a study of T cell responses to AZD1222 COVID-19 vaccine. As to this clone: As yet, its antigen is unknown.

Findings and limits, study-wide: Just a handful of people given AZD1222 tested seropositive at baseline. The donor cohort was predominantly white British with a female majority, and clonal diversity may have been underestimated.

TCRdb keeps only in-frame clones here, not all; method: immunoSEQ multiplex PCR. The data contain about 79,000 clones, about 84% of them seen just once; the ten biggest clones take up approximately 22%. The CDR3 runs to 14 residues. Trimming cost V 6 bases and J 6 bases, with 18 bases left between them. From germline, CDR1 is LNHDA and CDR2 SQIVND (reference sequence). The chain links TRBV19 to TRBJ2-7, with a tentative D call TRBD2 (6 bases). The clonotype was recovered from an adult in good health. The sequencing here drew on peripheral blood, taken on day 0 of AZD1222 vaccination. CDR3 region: CASRPRERGIEQYF. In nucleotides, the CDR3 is TGTGCCAGTAGACCACGGGAGCGCGGCATCGAGCAGTACTTC.